This T cell receptor beta chain came from a study of CD8+CD57+ T cells in acquired aplastic anemia. Turning to the study itself: When averaged, DNA from sorted CD4+ and CD8+ cells came to around 3 ug. Study-wide findings and caveats: Between patients and controls, approximately 29 CD8+ CDR3 sequences were found in common. The study found no significant CD8+ Simpson's diversity difference between patients and controls.

Genomic DNA templated the TCR beta VDJ and CDR3 profiling. Each CDR3 protein is one row after TCRdb ran MiXCR on the reads. The sample contains approximately 150,000 distinct CDR3 sequences, under 55% of which appear only once. By flow cytometry, patients selected for sequencing had shown an expansion of CD8+CD57+ cells. Severe acquired aplastic anemia was the diagnosis recorded for all patients. The V gene lost 3 bases and the J gene lost 8 bases, with 16 bases spanning the gap. The CDR3 runs to 14 residues. Germline V CDR1 and CDR2: LNHDA, SQIVND (reference sequence). About this clonotype itself: Its target is unknown.

The rearrangement uses TRBV19 and TRBJ1-2; D unresolved. This receptor was obtained from a human donor with aplastic anemia. The sample taken for sequencing was sorted CD4+, CD8+, or CD8+CD57+ T cells (not recorded which) from PBMCs. The CDR3 DNA reads as TGTGCCAGTAGTATGGGCAACGGGTTTGAGGGCTACACCTTC. Protein: CASSMGNGFEGYTF.